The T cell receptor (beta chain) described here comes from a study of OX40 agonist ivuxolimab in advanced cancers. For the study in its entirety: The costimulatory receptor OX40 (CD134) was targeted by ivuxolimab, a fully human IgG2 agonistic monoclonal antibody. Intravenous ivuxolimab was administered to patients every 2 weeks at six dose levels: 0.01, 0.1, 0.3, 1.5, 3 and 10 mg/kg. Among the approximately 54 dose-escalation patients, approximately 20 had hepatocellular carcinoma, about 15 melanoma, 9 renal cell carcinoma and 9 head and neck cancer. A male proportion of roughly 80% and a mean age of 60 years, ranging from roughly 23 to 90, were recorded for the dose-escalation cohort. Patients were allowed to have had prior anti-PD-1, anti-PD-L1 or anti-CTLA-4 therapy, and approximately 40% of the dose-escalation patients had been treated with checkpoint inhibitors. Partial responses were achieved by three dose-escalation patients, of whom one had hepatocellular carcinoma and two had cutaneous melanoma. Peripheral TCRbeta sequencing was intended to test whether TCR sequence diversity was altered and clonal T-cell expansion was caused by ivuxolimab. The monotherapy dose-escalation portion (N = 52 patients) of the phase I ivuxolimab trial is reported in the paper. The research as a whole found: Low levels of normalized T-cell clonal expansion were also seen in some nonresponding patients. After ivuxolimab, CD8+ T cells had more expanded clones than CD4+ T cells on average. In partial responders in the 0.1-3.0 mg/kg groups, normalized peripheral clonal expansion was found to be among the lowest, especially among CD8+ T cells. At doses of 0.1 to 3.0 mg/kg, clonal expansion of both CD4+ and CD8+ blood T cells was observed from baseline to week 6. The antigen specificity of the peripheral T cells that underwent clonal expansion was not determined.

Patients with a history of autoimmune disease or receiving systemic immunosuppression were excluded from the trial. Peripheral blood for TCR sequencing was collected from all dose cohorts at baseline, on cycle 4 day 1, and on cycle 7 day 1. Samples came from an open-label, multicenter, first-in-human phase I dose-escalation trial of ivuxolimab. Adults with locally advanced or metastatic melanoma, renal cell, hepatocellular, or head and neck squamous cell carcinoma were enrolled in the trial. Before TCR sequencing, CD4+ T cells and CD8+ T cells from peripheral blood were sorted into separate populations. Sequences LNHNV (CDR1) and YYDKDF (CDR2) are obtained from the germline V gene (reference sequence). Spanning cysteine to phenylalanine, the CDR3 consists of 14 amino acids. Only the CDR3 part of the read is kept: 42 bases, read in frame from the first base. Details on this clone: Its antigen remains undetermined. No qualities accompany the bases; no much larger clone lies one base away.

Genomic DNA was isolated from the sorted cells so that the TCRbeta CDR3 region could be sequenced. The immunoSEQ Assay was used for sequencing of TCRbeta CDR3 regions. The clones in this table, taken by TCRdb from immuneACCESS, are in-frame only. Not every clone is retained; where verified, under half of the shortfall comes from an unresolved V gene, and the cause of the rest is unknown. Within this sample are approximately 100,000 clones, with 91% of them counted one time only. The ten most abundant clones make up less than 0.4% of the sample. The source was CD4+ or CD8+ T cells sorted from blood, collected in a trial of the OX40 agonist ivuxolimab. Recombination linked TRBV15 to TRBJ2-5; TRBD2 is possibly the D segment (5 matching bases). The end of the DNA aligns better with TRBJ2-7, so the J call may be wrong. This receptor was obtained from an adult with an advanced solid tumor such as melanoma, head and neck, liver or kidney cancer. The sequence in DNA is TGTGCCACCAGCAGAGATCGAGGGAACACCGAGCAGTACTTC. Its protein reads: CATSRDRGNTEQYF.